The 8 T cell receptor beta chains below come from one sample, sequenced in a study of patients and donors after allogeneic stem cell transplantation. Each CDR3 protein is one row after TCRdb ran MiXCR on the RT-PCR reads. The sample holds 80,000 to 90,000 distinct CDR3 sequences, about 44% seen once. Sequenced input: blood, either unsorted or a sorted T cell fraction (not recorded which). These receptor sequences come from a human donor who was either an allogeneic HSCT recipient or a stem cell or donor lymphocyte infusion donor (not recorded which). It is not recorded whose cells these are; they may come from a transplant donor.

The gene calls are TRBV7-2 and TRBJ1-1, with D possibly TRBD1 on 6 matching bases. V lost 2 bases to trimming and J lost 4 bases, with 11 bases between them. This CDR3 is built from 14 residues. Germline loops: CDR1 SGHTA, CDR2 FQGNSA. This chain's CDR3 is CASSLSGASTEAFF. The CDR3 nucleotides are TGTGCCAGCAGCTTATCAGGGGCGAGCACTGAAGCTTTCTTT.

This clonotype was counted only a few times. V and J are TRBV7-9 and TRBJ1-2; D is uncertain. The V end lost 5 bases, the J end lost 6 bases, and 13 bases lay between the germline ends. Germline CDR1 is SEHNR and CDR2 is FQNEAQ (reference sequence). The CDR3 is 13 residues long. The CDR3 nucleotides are TGTGCCAGCAGCCCCCACGGGGTCAATGGCTACACCTTC. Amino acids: CASSPHGVNGYTF. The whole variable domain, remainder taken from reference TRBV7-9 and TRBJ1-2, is DTGVSQNPRHKITKRGQNVTFRCDPISEHNRLYWYRQTLGQGPEFLTYFQNEAQLEKSRLLSDRFSAERPKGSFSTLEIQRTEQGDSAMYLCASSPHGVNGYTFGSGTRLTVV.

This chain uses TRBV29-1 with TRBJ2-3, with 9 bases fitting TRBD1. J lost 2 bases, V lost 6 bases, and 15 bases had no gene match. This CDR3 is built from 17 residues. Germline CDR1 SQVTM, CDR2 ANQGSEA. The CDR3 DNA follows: TGCAGCGTCGAAAATGACAGGGGGAGGGGTACCACAGATACGCAGTATTTT. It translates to CSVENDRGRGTTDTQYF.

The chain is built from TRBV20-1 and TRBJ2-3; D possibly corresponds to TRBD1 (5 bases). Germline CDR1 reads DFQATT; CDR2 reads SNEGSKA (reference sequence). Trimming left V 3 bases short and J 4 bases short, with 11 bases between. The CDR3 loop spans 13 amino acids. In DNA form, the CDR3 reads TGCAGTGCTAGCTTCAGGGTGGCAGATACGCAGTATTTT. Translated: CSASFRVADTQYF.

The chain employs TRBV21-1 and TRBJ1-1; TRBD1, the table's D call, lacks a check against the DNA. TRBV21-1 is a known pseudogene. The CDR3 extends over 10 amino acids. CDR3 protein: CASDRDWAFF. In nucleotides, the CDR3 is TGTGCCAGCGACAGGGACTGGGCTTTCTTT.

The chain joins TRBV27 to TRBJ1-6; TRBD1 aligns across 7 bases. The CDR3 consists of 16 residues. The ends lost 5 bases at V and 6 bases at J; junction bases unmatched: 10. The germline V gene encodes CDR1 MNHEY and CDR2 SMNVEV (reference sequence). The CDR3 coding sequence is TGTGCCAGCAGTGGTTCCCTTGGGACAGTTAATTCACCCCTCCACTTT. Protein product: CASSGSLGTVNSPLHF.

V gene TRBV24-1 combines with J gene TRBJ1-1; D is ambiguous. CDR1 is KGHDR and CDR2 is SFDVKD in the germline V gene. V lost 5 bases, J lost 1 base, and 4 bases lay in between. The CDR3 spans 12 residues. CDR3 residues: CATSGQNTEAFF. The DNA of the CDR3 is TGTGCCACCAGTGGGCAGAACACTGAAGCTTTCTTT.

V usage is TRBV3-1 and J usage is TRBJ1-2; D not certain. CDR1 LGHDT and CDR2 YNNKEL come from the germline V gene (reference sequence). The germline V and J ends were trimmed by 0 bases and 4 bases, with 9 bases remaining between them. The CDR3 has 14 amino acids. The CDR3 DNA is TGTGCCAGCAGCCAAGACGTGGGCCTCTATGGCTACACCTTC. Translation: CASSQDVGLYGYTF.